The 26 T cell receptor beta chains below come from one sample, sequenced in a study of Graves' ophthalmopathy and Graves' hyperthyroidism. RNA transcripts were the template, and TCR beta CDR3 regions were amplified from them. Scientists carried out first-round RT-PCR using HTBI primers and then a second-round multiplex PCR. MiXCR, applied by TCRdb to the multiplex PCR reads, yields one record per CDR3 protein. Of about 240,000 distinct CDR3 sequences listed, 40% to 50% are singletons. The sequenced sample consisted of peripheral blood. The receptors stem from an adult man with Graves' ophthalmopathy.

As DNA, the CDR3 is TGCGCCAGCAGCCAAGAGGGCAGGGGATTGAGGGAGCAGTACTTC. It specifies CASSQEGRGLREQYF. The chain links TRBV4-1 to TRBJ2-7; possible D gene TRBD1, 6 bases. This CDR3 contains 15 residues. Trimming pared 0 bases from V and 7 bases from J, leaving 16 bases between. Germline V gives CDR1 MGHRA, CDR2 YSYEKL.

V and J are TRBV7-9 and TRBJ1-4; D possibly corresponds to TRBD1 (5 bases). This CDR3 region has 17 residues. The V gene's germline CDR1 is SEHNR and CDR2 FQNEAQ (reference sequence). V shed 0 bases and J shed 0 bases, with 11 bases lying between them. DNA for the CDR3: TGTGCCAGCAGCTTAGCCTTCCGACAGACAACTAATGAAAAACTGTTTTTT. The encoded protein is CASSLAFRQTTNEKLFF.

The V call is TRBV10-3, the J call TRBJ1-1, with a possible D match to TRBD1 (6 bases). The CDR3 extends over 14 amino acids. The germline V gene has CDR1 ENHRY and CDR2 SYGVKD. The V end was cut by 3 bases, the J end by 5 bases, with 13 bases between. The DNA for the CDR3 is TGTGCCATCAGTGATGAGGGGGGTCGGACTGAAGCTTTCTTT. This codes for CAISDEGGRTEAFF.

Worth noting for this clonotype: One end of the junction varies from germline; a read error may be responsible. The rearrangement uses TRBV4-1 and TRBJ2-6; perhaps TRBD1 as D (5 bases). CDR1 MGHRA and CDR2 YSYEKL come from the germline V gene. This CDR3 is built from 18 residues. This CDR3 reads CASSQGAGLVSGANVLTF. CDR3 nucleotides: TGTGCCAGCAGCCAAGGCGCAGGGTTAGTATCAGGGGCCAACGTCCTGACTTTC.

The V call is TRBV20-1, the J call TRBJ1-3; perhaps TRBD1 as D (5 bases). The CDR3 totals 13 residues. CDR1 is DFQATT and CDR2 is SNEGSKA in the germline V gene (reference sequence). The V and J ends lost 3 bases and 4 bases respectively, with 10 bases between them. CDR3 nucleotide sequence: TGCAGTGCTAGGAGGGGATCCGGAAACACCATATATTTT. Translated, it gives CSARRGSGNTIYF.

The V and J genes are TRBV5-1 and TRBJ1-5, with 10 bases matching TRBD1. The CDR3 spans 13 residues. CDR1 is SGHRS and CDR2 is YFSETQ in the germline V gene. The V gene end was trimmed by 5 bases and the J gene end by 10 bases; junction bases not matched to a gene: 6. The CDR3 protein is CASREGTGEPQHF. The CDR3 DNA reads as TGCGCCAGCAGAGAAGGGACAGGGGAACCCCAGCATTTT.

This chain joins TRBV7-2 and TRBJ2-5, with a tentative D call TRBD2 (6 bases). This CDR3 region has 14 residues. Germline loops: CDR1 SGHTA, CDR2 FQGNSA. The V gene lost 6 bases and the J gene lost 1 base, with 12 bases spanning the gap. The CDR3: CASSSRGLQETQYF. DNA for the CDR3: TGTGCCAGCAGTTCCCGGGGACTCCAAGAGACCCAGTACTTC.

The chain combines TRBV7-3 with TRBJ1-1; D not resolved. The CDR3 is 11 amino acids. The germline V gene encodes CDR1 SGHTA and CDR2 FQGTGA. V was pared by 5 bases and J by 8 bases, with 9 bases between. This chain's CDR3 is CASSPHREAFF. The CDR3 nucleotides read TGTGCCAGCAGCCCCCACCGCGAAGCTTTCTTT.

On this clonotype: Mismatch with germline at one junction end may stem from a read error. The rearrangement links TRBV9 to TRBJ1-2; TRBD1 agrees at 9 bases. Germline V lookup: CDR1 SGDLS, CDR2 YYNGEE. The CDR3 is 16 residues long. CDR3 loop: CASSLAPQGANYGYTF. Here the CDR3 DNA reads TGCGCCAGCAGCTTGGCCCCACAGGGGGCCAACTATGGCTACACCTTC.

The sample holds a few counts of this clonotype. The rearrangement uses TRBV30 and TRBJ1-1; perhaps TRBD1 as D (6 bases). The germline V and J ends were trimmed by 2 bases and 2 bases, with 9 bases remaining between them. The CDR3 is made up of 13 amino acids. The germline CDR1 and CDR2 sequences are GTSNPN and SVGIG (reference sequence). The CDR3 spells CAWSQQGNTEAFF. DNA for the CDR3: TGTGCCTGGAGTCAACAGGGAAACACTGAAGCTTTCTTT.

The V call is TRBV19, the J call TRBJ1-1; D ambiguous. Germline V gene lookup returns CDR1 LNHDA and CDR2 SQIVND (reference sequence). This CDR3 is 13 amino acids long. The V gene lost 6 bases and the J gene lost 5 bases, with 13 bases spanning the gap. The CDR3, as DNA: TGTGCCAGTAGCCCGACCTCGCGGACTGAAGCTTTCTTT. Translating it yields CASSPTSRTEAFF.

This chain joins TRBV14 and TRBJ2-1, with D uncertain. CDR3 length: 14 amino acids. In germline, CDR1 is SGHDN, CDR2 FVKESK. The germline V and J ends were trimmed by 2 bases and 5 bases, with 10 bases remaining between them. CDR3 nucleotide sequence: TGTGCCAGCAGCCAACGTGTCAGGAACAATGAGCAGTTCTTC. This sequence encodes CASSQRVRNNEQFF.

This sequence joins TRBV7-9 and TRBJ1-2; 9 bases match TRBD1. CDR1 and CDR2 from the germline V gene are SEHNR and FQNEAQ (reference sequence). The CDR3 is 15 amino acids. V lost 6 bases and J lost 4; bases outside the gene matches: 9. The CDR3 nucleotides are TGTGCCAGCAGGCCAGGGACAGGGATAGGCTATGGCTACACCTTC. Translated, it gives CASRPGTGIGYGYTF.

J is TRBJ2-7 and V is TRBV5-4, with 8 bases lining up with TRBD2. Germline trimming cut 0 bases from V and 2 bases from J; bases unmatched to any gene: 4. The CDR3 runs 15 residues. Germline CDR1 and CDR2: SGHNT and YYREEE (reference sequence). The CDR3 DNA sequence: TGTGCCAGCAGCTTGGATGCGGGAGGAACCTACGAGCAGTACTTC. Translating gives CASSLDAGGTYEQYF. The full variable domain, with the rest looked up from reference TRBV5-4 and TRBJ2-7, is ETGVTQSPTHLIKTRGQQVTLRCSSQSGHNTVSWYQQALGQGPQFIFQYYREEENGRGNFPPRFSGLQFPNYSSELNVNALELDDSALYLCASSLDAGGTYEQYFGPGTRLTVT.

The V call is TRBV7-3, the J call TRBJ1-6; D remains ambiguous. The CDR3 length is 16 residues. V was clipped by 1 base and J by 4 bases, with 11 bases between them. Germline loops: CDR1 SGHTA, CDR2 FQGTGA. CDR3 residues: CASSLKGPGYNSPLHF. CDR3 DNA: TGTGCCAGCAGCTTAAAGGGCCCCGGTTATAATTCACCCCTCCACTTT.

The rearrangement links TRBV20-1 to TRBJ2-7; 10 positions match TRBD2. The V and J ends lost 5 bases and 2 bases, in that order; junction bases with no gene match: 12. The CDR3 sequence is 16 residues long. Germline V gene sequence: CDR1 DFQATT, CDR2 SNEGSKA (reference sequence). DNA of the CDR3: TGCAGTGCTCGCCCCCCACTAGCGGGAAGGACCTACGAGCAGTACTTC. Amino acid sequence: CSARPPLAGRTYEQYF.

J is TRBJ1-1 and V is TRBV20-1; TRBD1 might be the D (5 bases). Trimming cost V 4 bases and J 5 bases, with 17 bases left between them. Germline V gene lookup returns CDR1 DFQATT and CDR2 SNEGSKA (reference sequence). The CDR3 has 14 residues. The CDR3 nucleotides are TGCAGTGCTATGAAGGGGAACGGAGGGACTGAAGCTTTCTTT. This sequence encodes CSAMKGNGGTEAFF.

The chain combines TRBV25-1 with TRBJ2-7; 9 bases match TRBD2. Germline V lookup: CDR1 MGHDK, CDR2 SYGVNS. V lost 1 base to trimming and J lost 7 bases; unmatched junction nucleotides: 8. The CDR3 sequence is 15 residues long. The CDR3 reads CASSECGGRAGEQYF. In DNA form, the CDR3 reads TGTGCCAGCAGTGAATGCGGCGGGAGGGCCGGGGAGCAGTACTTC.

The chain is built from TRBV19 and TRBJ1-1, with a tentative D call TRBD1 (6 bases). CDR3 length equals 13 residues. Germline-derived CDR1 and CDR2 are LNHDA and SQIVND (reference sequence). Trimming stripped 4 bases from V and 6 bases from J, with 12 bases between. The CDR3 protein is CASSRTVTSEAFF. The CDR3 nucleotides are TGTGCCAGTAGTAGGACAGTGACCTCTGAAGCTTTCTTT.

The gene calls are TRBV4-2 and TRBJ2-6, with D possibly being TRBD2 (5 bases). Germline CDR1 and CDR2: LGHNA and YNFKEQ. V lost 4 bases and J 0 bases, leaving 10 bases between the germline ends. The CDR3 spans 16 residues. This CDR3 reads CASSLSGSSGANVLTF. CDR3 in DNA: TGTGCCAGCAGCCTGTCGGGAAGCTCTGGGGCCAACGTCCTGACTTTC.

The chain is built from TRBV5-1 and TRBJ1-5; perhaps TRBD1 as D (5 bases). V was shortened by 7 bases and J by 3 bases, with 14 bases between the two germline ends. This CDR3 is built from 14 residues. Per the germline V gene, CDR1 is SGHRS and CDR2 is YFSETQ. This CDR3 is CASGGGEDNQPQHF. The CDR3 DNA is TGCGCCAGCGGGGGAGGGGAGGACAATCAGCCCCAGCATTTT.

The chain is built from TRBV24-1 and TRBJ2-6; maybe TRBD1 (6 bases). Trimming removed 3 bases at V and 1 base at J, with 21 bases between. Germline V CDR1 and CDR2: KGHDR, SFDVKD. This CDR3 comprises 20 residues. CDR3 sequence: CATSDPSGTRDPSGANVLTF. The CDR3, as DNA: TGTGCCACCAGTGATCCCTCCGGGACAAGGGACCCATCTGGGGCCAACGTCCTGACTTTC.

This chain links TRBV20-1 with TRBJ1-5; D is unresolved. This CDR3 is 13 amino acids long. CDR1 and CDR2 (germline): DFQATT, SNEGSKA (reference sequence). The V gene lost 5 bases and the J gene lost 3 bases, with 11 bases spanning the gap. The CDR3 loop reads CSAQRQDNQPQHF. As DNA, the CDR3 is TGCAGTGCTCAGCGGCAGGACAATCAGCCCCAGCATTTT.

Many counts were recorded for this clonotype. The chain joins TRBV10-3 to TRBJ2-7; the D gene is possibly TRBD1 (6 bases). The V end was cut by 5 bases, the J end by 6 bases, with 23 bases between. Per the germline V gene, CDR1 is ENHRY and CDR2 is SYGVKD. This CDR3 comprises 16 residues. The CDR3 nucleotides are TGTGCCATCAGTCATCCGCCGGGACATTTCTCTTCCGAGCAGTACTTC. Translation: CAISHPPGHFSSEQYF.

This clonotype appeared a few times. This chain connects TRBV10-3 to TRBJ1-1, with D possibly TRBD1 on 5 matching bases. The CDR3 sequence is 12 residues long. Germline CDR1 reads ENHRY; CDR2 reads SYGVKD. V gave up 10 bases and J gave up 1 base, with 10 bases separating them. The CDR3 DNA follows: TGTGCCACCGGGACGGGGAACACTGAAGCTTTCTTT. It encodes CATGTGNTEAFF.

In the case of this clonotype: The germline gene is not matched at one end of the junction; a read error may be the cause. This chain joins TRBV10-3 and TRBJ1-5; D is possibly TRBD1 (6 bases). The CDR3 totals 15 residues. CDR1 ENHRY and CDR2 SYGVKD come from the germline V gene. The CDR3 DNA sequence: TGTGCCAGCAGTTACTCTACAGGGTTGGGTCAGCCCCAGCATTTT. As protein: CASSYSTGLGQPQHF.